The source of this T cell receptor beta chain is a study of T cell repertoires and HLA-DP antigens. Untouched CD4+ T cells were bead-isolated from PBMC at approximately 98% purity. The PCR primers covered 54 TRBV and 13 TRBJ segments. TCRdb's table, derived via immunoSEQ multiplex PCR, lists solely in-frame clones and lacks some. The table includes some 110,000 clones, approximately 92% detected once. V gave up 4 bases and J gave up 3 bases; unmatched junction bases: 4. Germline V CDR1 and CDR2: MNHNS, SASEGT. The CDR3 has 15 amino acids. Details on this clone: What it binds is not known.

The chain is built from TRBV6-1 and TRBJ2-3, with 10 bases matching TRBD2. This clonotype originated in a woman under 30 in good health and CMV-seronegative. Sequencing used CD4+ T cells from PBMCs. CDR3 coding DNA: TGTGCCAGCAGTGCGCTAGCGGGAGCTACAGATACGCAGTATTTT. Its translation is CASSALAGATDTQYF.